This T cell receptor (beta chain) was documented in a study of OX40 agonist ivuxolimab in advanced cancers. Enrollment shut out patients with autoimmune disease history or systemic immunosuppression. Study-level points and caveats: Averaged across samples, CD8+ T cells carried more expanded clones than CD4+ did.

Unmatched junction bases numbered 8, after V lost 0 bases and J lost 2 bases. Germline loops: CDR1 MGHRA, CDR2 YSYEKL. The CDR3 is 17 residues long. About this clone itself: The antigen remains undetermined.

Repertoires were generated with immunoSEQ multiplex PCR, while TCRdb's copy carries only in-frame clones and drops some. The data contain over 40,000 clones, over 80% of them singletons. This chain joins TRBV4-1 and TRBJ2-7; the match to TRBD2 covers 9 bases. Sequenced material: CD4+ or CD8+ T cells sorted from blood, taken in a trial of the OX40 agonist ivuxolimab. This sequence was found in an adult with an advanced solid tumor such as melanoma, head and neck, liver or kidney cancer. CDR3 residues: CASSQEVGTSWAYEQYF. The DNA of the CDR3 is TGCGCCAGCAGCCAAGAAGTGGGGACTAGCTGGGCCTACGAGCAGTACTTC.